This TCR beta chain comes out of a study of memory CD4+ T cells and cytomegalovirus serostatus. General observations from the study: Median bootstrapped AUC for CMV status was just under 0.97 originally, approximately 0.93 US-trained.

Single viable CD3+CD4+CD8-CD45RO+ cells were sorted as the memory CD4+ T cells. TCRdb's copy holds only in-frame clones and misses some; the assay was immunoSEQ multiplex PCR. The repertoire has 48,000 or so clones, 78% of them found once; the top ten carry 0.78%. On this clone itself: Its target is unknown.

CDR1 MNHEY and CDR2 SMNVEV come from the germline V gene (reference sequence). This CDR3 is built from 15 residues. Deletions cut 3 bases from V and 6 bases from J, with 16 bases between. V gene TRBV27 combines with J gene TRBJ2-3; D possibly corresponds to TRBD1 (5 bases). Sequences were obtained from memory CD4+ T cells from blood. This clonotype originated in an adult in good health and CMV-seronegative. The CDR3 region has the DNA TGTGCCAGCAGTTTTGGTGGCAGGGCCGCGGATACGCAGTATTTT. It codes for CASSFGGRAADTQYF.